Below are 32 T cell receptor beta chains sequenced from a single sample in a study of blood T cell repertoires in COVID-19. The table came from immunoSEQ multiplex PCR; TCRdb's copy has only in-frame clones and leaves some out. This repertoire shows about 150,000 clones, about 85% found once; its top ten account for about 4.1%. Sequenced sample: peripheral blood. Source of these receptors: a woman between 55 and 75 years old with active or convalescent COVID-19.

The chain couples TRBV7-2 to TRBJ1-2; D gene uncertain. The germline gives CDR1 SGHTA, CDR2 FQGNSA. There are 14 residues in the CDR3. V gave up 1 base and J gave up 5 bases, with 11 bases separating them. The CDR3 bases are TGTGCCAGCAGCTTAGAGGTCAGGTCATATGGCTACACCTTC. This codes for CASSLEVRSYGYTF.

The J gene is TRBJ1-6, the V gene TRBV18, with TRBD1 matching 8 bases. This CDR3 is built from 15 residues. J gave up 7 bases and V 0 bases, and 2 bases lay outside the gene matches. Germline V gene data show CDR1 as KGHSH and CDR2 as LQKENI. DNA for the CDR3: TGTGCCAGCTCACCACCGGGACAGGAAAATTCACCCCTCCACTTT. This sequence encodes CASSPPGQENSPLHF.

This rearrangement joins TRBV5-1 to TRBJ1-2; 8 bases are shared with TRBD1. CDR1 is SGHRS and CDR2 is YFSETQ in the germline V gene. The trim removed 4 bases at V and 2 bases at J, leaving 4 bases unmatched. The CDR3 runs 14 residues. The CDR3: CASSLGQDNYGYTF. CDR3 in DNA: TGCGCCAGCAGCCTGGGACAGGACAACTATGGCTACACCTTC.

This clone appeared a single time. This chain links TRBV29-1 with TRBJ1-2; 7 bases map to TRBD1. Germline V CDR1 and CDR2: SQVTM, ANQGSEA. V lost 6 bases to trimming and J lost 6 bases; unmatched junction nucleotides: 13. This CDR3 has 14 amino acids. The CDR3, as DNA: TGCAGCGTCTCTTCCGGGACAGATTCGAATGGCTACACCTTC. As protein: CSVSSGTDSNGYTF.

J is TRBJ1-3 and V is TRBV10-3, with 8 bases matching TRBD1. Germline V gives CDR1 ENHRY, CDR2 SYGVKD. This CDR3 region has 16 residues. J lost 1 base, V lost 4 bases, and 6 bases had no gene match. The CDR3 loop reads CAISVLTGGSGNTIYF. The CDR3 nucleotides are TGTGCCATCAGTGTCCTCACAGGGGGATCTGGAAACACCATATATTTT.

The V and J genes are TRBV7-6 and TRBJ1-3, with a weak D call TRBD1 (5 bases). The germline CDR1 and CDR2 sequences are SGHVS and FNYEAQ. The CDR3 is 15 amino acids. Trimming removed 5 bases from V and 0 bases from J, with 11 bases in between. This CDR3 reads CASSLQTASGNTIYF. CDR3 sequence (DNA): TGTGCCAGCAGCCTCCAGACAGCCTCTGGAAACACCATATATTTT.

CDR3 in amino acids: CASSTGQGYEQYF. Here the CDR3 DNA reads TGCGCCAGCAGCACGGGACAGGGCTACGAGCAGTACTTC. The rearrangement links TRBV5-1 to TRBJ2-7, with TRBD1 matching over 9 bases. The CDR3 runs to 13 residues. Per the germline V gene, CDR1 is SGHRS and CDR2 is YFSETQ. Trimming took 4 bases from V and 3 from J; bases not matched to a gene: 2.

The chain couples TRBV19 to TRBJ2-3; 9 positions agree with TRBD1. V dropped 5 bases and J dropped 4; count of bases not matched to a gene: 7. CDR3 size: 15 residues. CDR1 is LNHDA and CDR2 is SQIVND in the germline V gene (reference sequence). CDR3 sequence (DNA): TGTGCCAGTAGTTTAAGGACAGGGGCCGCAGATACGCAGTATTTT. Its protein product is CASSLRTGAADTQYF.

V is TRBV7-9 and J is TRBJ2-2, with TRBD1 identical over 8 bases. This CDR3 is built from 16 residues. V lost 5 bases to trimming and J lost 1 base; unmatched junction nucleotides: 6. Germline V CDR1 and CDR2: SEHNR, FQNEAQ (reference sequence). The chain's CDR3 is CASSRGQGGNTGELFF. Here the CDR3 DNA reads TGTGCCAGCAGCCGTGGACAGGGAGGGAACACCGGGGAGCTGTTTTTT.

J is TRBJ2-5 and V is TRBV15; weak D call: TRBD1 (5 bases). CDR1 and CDR2 (germline): LNHNV, YYDKDF (reference sequence). The V end was cut by 0 bases, the J end by 2 bases, with 7 bases between. The CDR3 totals 14 residues. Here the CDR3 DNA reads TGTGCCACCAGCAGAGACAGGGCACAAGAGACCCAGTACTTC. Translated: CATSRDRAQETQYF.

The chain combines TRBV7-3 with TRBJ2-7, with a weak D call TRBD1 (6 bases). There are 13 residues in the CDR3. V lost 5 bases and J 5 bases, leaving 13 bases between the germline ends. Germline lookup yields CDR1 SGHTA and CDR2 FQGTGA. The CDR3 protein is CASSATGYHEQYF. The DNA for the CDR3 is TGTGCCAGCAGCGCTACAGGGTATCACGAGCAGTACTTC.

The chain uses TRBV6-5 and TRBJ2-5, with TRBD1 as a possible D gene (5 bases). This CDR3 spans 15 amino acids. V was clipped by 0 bases and J by 4 bases, with 12 bases between them. In germline, CDR1 is MNHEY, CDR2 SVGAGI. The CDR3: CASSYSRQSTETQYF. The CDR3 nucleotides read TGTGCCAGCAGTTACTCGCGACAGTCGACAGAGACCCAGTACTTC.

The J gene is TRBJ1-1, the V gene TRBV12-3 or TRBV12-4; D is undetermined. The CDR3 covers 13 residues. Trimming took 2 bases from V and 4 from J, leaving 8 bases between them. CDR3 DNA: TGTGCCAGCAGTTTACAGTTTCGCACTGAAGCTTTCTTT. Translated: CASSLQFRTEAFF.

This clone was recorded only once. The rearrangement links TRBV11-3 to TRBJ1-1; 7 bases fit TRBD1. Germline assignment: CDR1 SGHNT and CDR2 YENEEA. The CDR3 spans 14 residues. J gave up 5 bases and V 5 bases, and 8 bases lay outside the gene matches. The CDR3 bases are TGTGCCAGCAGCCCACGGGGACAGATAACTGAAGCTTTCTTT. Translated: CASSPRGQITEAFF.

The chain combines TRBV7-2 with TRBJ1-2; D possibly corresponds to TRBD1 (6 bases). Germline CDR1 SGHTA, CDR2 FQGNSA. This CDR3 has 16 amino acids. V was trimmed by 2 bases and J by 6 bases, leaving 19 bases between them. The CDR3: CASSLKVGAGANGYTF. The CDR3 nucleotides read TGTGCCAGCAGCTTAAAAGTCGGCGCAGGGGCTAATGGCTACACCTTC.

This clone was counted a single time. The chain links TRBV7-6 to TRBJ2-7; D call uncertain. Trimming stripped 1 base from V and 1 base from J, with 17 bases between. CDR3 length equals 17 residues. Germline CDR1 is SGHVS and CDR2 is FNYEAQ. Here the CDR3 reads CASSLGPNRYVSYEQYF. The CDR3 DNA follows: TGTGCCAGCAGCTTAGGCCCCAATCGGTACGTGTCCTACGAGCAGTACTTC.

This chain uses TRBV6-5 with TRBJ1-3, with a tentative D call TRBD1 (5 bases). From germline, CDR1 is MNHEY and CDR2 SVGAGI. The CDR3 spans 15 residues. V was clipped by 7 bases and J by 4 bases, with 17 bases between them. This chain's CDR3 is CASTPNRGTGNTIYF. The CDR3 bases are TGTGCCAGCACTCCTAATCGGGGGACGGGAAACACCATATATTTT.

The V gene is TRBV15, the J gene TRBJ2-6; D is perhaps TRBD1 (6 bases). CDR3 length: 17 residues. Trimming shortened V by 1 base and J by 0 bases, and 10 bases separated the two germline ends. CDR1 LNHNV and CDR2 YYDKDF come from the germline V gene (reference sequence). CDR3 protein: CATSRGTANSGANVLTF. CDR3 in DNA: TGTGCCACCAGCAGAGGGACAGCCAACTCTGGGGCCAACGTCCTGACTTTC.

The J gene is TRBJ1-4, the V gene TRBV7-9; no reliable D call. This CDR3 spans 17 amino acids. The germline V gene encodes CDR1 SEHNR and CDR2 FQNEAQ (reference sequence). Trimming took 5 bases from V and 8 from J, leaving 24 bases between them. DNA of the CDR3: TGTGCCAGCAGCCAACGCGACTTCGAGACTAGAGGCGAAAAACTGTTTTTT. This translates into CASSQRDFETRGEKLFF.

The table lists this clone with a count of one. The chain is built from TRBV19 and TRBJ1-5; 10 bases fit TRBD1. This CDR3 is 15 amino acids long. The germline V gene has CDR1 LNHDA and CDR2 SQIVND (reference sequence). V dropped 6 bases and J dropped 5; count of bases not matched to a gene: 7. The CDR3 DNA is TGTGCCAGTAGCTATGCCGGGACAGGGGATCAGCCCCAGCATTTT. Protein product: CASSYAGTGDQPQHF.

This clone was counted many times. The chain carries TRBV6-2 or TRBV6-3 and TRBJ2-2, with D uncertain. Germline V CDR1 and CDR2: MNHEY, SVGEGT. The CDR3 runs to 15 residues. Trimming took 6 bases from V and 7 from J, leaving 18 bases between them. For the CDR3, the DNA is TGTGCCAGCAGCTTAACCATCCTCGGAGTCGGGGAGCTGTTTTTT. As protein: CASSLTILGVGELFF.

This chain links TRBV4-3 with TRBJ2-7, with TRBD1 as a possible D gene (5 bases). The CDR3 covers 14 residues. The V end lost 6 bases, the J end lost 2 bases, and 14 bases lay between the germline ends. Looked up from germline, CDR1 is LGHNA and CDR2 is YSLEER. This CDR3 is CASSPGLGPYEQYF. The DNA for the CDR3 is TGCGCCAGCAGTCCAGGGTTGGGCCCCTACGAGCAGTACTTC.

V gene TRBV30 combines with J gene TRBJ1-2; no reliable D call. Germline V gene sequence: CDR1 GTSNPN, CDR2 SVGIG (reference sequence). The CDR3 extends over 15 amino acids. V dropped 3 bases and J dropped 3 bases, with 17 bases sitting between them. In DNA, the CDR3 is TGTGCCTGGAGGGGCTTGGGCTCTAAGTACTATGGCTACACCTTC. Encoded protein: CAWRGLGSKYYGYTF.

V gene TRBV19 combines with J gene TRBJ1-2, with 7 bases lining up with TRBD1. Trimming cost V 5 bases and J 12 bases; bases outside gene matches: 9. In germline, CDR1 is LNHDA, CDR2 SQIVND (reference sequence). The CDR3 has 12 residues. CDR3 DNA: TGTGCCAGTAGTTCGCGGACAGGCCCGGACACCTTC. This translates into CASSSRTGPDTF.

This chain uses TRBV19 with TRBJ1-5; 7 bases fit TRBD1. The CDR3 is 16 amino acids. V shed 5 bases, J shed 1 base, and the junction held 8 bases outside the gene matches. Germline V gene lookup returns CDR1 LNHDA and CDR2 SQIVND (reference sequence). This CDR3 reads CASSAPGGTSNQPQHF. The CDR3 bases are TGTGCCAGTAGTGCCCCAGGGGGGACGAGCAATCAGCCCCAGCATTTT. The complete variable domain, with remaining parts taken from reference TRBV19 and TRBJ1-5, reads DGGITQSPKYLFRKEGQNVTLSCEQNLNHDAMYWYRQDPGQGLRLIYYSQIVNDFQKGDIAEGYSVSREKKESFPLTVTSAQKNPTAFYLCASSAPGGTSNQPQHFGDGTRLSIL.

This rearrangement joins TRBV19 to TRBJ1-6; maybe TRBD1 (5 bases). V lost 8 bases, J lost 8 bases, and 19 bases lay in between. Germline V gene lookup returns CDR1 LNHDA and CDR2 SQIVND (reference sequence). CDR3 length equals 15 residues. The CDR3 region is CASYPGGTLDSPLHF. The CDR3 coding sequence is TGTGCCAGTTATCCTGGGGGGACCTTGGATTCACCCCTCCACTTT.

The V and J genes are TRBV4-3 and TRBJ1-1; 7 nucleotides align to TRBD1. Germline CDR1 reads LGHNA; CDR2 reads YSLEER. V dropped 3 bases and J dropped 7; count of bases not matched to a gene: 11. The CDR3 runs 15 residues. DNA of the CDR3: TGCGCCAGCAGCCAGGGTTCCGGGACAGACAGTGAAGCTTTCTTT. Its translation: CASSQGSGTDSEAFF.

The rearrangement uses TRBV29-1 and TRBJ2-3, with D tentatively TRBD2 (5 bases). With 0 bases removed from V and 0 bases from J, the gap between germline ends came to 10 bases. The CDR3 is 15 residues long. CDR1 and CDR2 (germline): SQVTM, ANQGSEA. In nucleotides, the CDR3 is TGCAGCGTTGAAGATTGGAGGAAGAGCACAGATACGCAGTATTTT. It codes for CSVEDWRKSTDTQYF.

This clone has only a few counts. This chain joins TRBV21-1 and TRBJ2-1; TRBD2, the D gene given by the table, was not confirmed from the DNA. TRBV21-1 represents a pseudogene. The CDR3 loop spans 16 amino acids. CDR3 coding DNA: TGTGCCAGCAGCATTAGAGGGCGGGGCTCCTACAATGAGCAGTTCTTC. Its protein is CASSIRGRGSYNEQFF.

This clone was seen only a few times. The V gene is TRBV23-1, the J gene TRBJ1-4; 7 nucleotides align to TRBD1. TRBV23-1 is flagged as an ORF with uncertain function. This CDR3 has 16 residues. Unmatched junction bases numbered 12, after V lost 3 bases and J lost 8 bases. CDR3 DNA: TGCGCCAGCAGTCAGGACGACAGGGAACTAATGGAAAAACTGTTTTTT. Translating it yields CASSQDDRELMEKLFF.

The chain combines TRBV5-1 with TRBJ1-3, with a tentative D call TRBD1 (5 bases). This CDR3 is built from 14 residues. With 0 bases removed from V and 1 base from J, the gap between germline ends came to 5 bases. Germline CDR1 and CDR2: SGHRS and YFSETQ. CDR3 sequence: CASSLEGSGNTIYF. The DNA of the CDR3 is TGCGCCAGCAGCTTGGAGGGGTCTGGAAACACCATATATTTT.

This chain joins TRBV7-2 and TRBJ1-5; 7 nucleotides line up with TRBD1. The trim removed 5 bases at V and 0 bases at J, leaving 16 bases unmatched. Germline V gene lookup returns CDR1 SGHTA and CDR2 FQGNSA. This CDR3 spans 19 amino acids. The CDR3, as DNA: TGTGCCAGCAGCCCCGGGGACAGTCCGCCATTATATAGCAATCAGCCCCAGCATTTT. The encoded protein is CASSPGDSPPLYSNQPQHF.